Listed here are 10 T cell receptor beta chains from one sample, sequenced in a study of cytomegalovirus exposure and HLA in healthy donors. The PCR had 60 Vbeta and 13 Jbeta primers. Assay: immunoSEQ multiplex PCR; the TCRdb copy retains only in-frame clones and omits some. The sample has over 95,000 clones; 67% are singletons. What was sequenced was PBMCs. The receptors stem from a man in his late teens or twenties in good health and CMV-seropositive.

This chain joins TRBV6-1 and TRBJ1-2; D is perhaps TRBD1 (6 bases). This CDR3 is 14 amino acids long. CDR1 is MNHNS and CDR2 is SASEGT in the germline V gene. Trimming removed 7 bases from V and 2 bases from J, with 14 bases in between. CDR3 in DNA: TGTGCCAGCAACAAGGACAGACCCAACTATGGCTACACCTTC. It encodes CASNKDRPNYGYTF.

The J gene is TRBJ2-1, the V gene TRBV18, with 8 positions matching TRBD2. Germline values: CDR1 KGHSH, CDR2 LQKENI. The CDR3 has 17 residues. V lost 1 base, J lost 5 bases, and 10 bases stayed unmatched. The CDR3 DNA reads TGTGCCAGCTCACCACGTTTAACGGGGGGGCCCAACAATGAGCAGTTCTTC. It translates to CASSPRLTGGPNNEQFF. Looking up the rest from reference TRBV18 and TRBJ2-1 gives the full variable domain: NAGVMQNPRHLVRRRGQEARLRCSPMKGHSHVYWYRQLPEEGLKFMVYLQKENIIDESGMPKERFSAEFPKEGPSILRIQQVVRGDSAAYFCASSPRLTGGPNNEQFFGPGTRLTVL.

This clone was seen more than once but under ten times. The rearrangement uses TRBV9 and TRBJ1-2; tentatively, D is TRBD1 (5 bases). Looked up from germline, CDR1 is SGDLS and CDR2 is YYNGEE. V was pared by 4 bases and J by 5 bases, with 18 bases between. The CDR3 is made up of 15 amino acids. The CDR3 DNA reads TGTGCCAGCAGCCCAACGGGGGGGTCTGGGTATGGCTACACCTTC. This gives the protein CASSPTGGSGYGYTF.

In its sample, this clone was seen a few times. The chain employs TRBV11-2 and TRBJ2-7, with 7 bases that match TRBD1. The CDR3 runs to 13 residues. V was pared by 5 bases and J by 3 bases, with 4 bases of the junction left unmatched. Germline assignment: CDR1 SGHAT and CDR2 FQNNGV. CDR3 nucleotides: TGTGCCAGCAGCCGGGACAGAGGCTACGAGCAGTACTTC. Its protein product is CASSRDRGYEQYF.

The count of this clone is one. The chain joins TRBV7-3 to TRBJ2-3, with 7 bases lining up with TRBD1. The CDR3 spans 15 residues. Germline V CDR1 and CDR2: SGHTA, FQGTGA. V dropped 1 base and J dropped 3; count of bases not matched to a gene: 4. CDR3 nucleotides: TGTGCCAGCAGCTTAAATCGCAGGGGGACAGATACGCAGTATTTT. Amino acids: CASSLNRRGTDTQYF.

The chain carries TRBV28 and TRBJ1-6; TRBD1 is a possible D gene (6 bases). Germline V gene data show CDR1 as MDHEN and CDR2 as SYDVKM. V was shortened by 10 bases and J by 4 bases, with 11 bases between the two germline ends. This CDR3 has 13 amino acids. The CDR3 region is CATKGQYNSPLHF. Written as DNA, the CDR3 is TGTGCCACAAAAGGACAGTATAATTCACCCCTCCACTTT.

The chain recombines TRBV5-1 with TRBJ1-2, with 10 bases aligning to TRBD1. The germline V gene has CDR1 SGHRS and CDR2 YFSETQ. V was clipped by 2 bases and J by 8 bases; unmatched bases: 15. The CDR3 contains 17 residues. CDR3 in DNA: TGCGCCAGCAGCTTCAAAATAACCAGGACAGGGGGGGCAGGCTACACCTTC. This codes for CASSFKITRTGGAGYTF.

The chain links TRBV10-3 to TRBJ1-3; D call uncertain. This CDR3 contains 12 residues. The germline V gene encodes CDR1 ENHRY and CDR2 SYGVKD. The V gene lost 8 bases and the J gene lost 0 bases, with 5 bases spanning the gap. The CDR3 region has the DNA TGTGCCATCGGCGGCTCTGGAAACACCATATATTTT. Residues: CAIGGSGNTIYF.

A few counts support this clone. The V and J genes are TRBV5-1 and TRBJ2-3, with 8 positions matching TRBD2. Unmatched junction bases numbered 7, after V lost 0 bases and J lost 4 bases. CDR3 length equals 16 residues. Germline V gene lookup returns CDR1 SGHRS and CDR2 YFSETQ. In DNA, the CDR3 is TGCGCCAGCAGCTTGGTCGGGGGGGGGTATTCAGATACGCAGTATTTT. Its protein product is CASSLVGGGYSDTQYF.

V and J are TRBV15 and TRBJ1-5; D is possibly TRBD1 (6 bases). The CDR3 is 17 residues long. V was shortened by 3 bases and J by 9 bases, with 24 bases between the two germline ends. The germline V gene encodes CDR1 LNHNV and CDR2 YYDKDF (reference sequence). DNA of the CDR3: TGTGCCACCAGCAGTGAAGACCGGACAGAAACATTTGGGCCCCAGCATTTT. It codes for CATSSEDRTETFGPQHF.